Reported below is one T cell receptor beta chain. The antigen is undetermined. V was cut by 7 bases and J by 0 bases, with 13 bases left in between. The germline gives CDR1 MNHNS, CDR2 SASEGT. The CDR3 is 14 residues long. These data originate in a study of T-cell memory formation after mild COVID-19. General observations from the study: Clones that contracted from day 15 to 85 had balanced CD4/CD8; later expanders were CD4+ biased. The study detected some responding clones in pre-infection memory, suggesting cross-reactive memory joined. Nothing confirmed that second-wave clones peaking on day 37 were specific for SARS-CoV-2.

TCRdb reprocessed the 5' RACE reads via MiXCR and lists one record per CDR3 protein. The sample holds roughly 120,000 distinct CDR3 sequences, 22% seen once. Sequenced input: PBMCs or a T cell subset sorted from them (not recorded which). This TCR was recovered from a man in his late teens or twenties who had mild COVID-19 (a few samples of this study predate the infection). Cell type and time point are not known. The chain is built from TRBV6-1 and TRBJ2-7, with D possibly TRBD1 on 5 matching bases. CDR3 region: CASTAGLLSYEQYV. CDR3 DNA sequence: TGTGCCAGCACGGCAGGGCTACTCTCCTACGAGCAGTACGTC.